Listed here are 6 T cell receptor beta chains from one sample, sequenced in a study of cytomegalovirus exposure and HLA in healthy donors. Measured with immunoSEQ multiplex PCR; TCRdb has only the in-frame clones, and not every one. The data show 95,000 to 150,000 clones, with roughly 90% seen just once and about 6% held by the top ten. Material: PBMCs. Source of these receptors: a young woman in good health and CMV-seropositive.

This rearrangement joins TRBV2 to TRBJ2-1, with 12 bases that match TRBD2. There are 19 residues in the CDR3. Germline assignment: CDR1 SNHLY and CDR2 FYNNEI. Trimming cost V 4 bases and J 8 bases; bases outside gene matches: 18. As DNA, the CDR3 is TGTGCCAGCAGTGGATCCGGGACTAGCGGGCTCCCACATCGGGATGAGCAGTTCTTC. This translates into CASSGSGTSGLPHRDEQFF.

The chain is built from TRBV4-3 and TRBJ1-1, with D possibly being TRBD1 (6 bases). CDR3 size: 15 residues. The ends were cut back, 1 base at V and 6 bases at J, with 15 bases in the middle. CDR1 is LGHNA, CDR2 YSLEER, per germline. Written as DNA, the CDR3 is TGCGCCAGCAGCCAAGGGGAAACAGGGTTCCCTGAAGCTTTCTTT. This gives the protein CASSQGETGFPEAFF.

This clone appeared once. The CDR3 DNA follows: TGTGCCAGCAGCTTAGGTCTAAGCTCCTACGAGCAGTACTTC. This translates into CASSLGLSSYEQYF. The genes are TRBV7-8 and TRBJ2-7; D ambiguous. This CDR3 region has 14 residues. Looked up from germline, CDR1 is SGHVS and CDR2 is FQNEAQ. Between the trimmed V and J ends, which lost 1 base and 0 bases, there was a span of 7 bases.

The chain uses TRBV27 and TRBJ2-1, with 7 bases identical to TRBD1. In germline, CDR1 is MNHEY, CDR2 SMNVEV (reference sequence). The ends lost 6 bases at V and 8 bases at J; junction bases unmatched: 4. This CDR3 is 12 amino acids long. CDR3: CASRTGVHEQFF. In nucleotides, the CDR3 is TGTGCCAGCAGAACAGGGGTCCATGAGCAGTTCTTC.

The J gene is TRBJ1-2, the V gene TRBV13; 7 positions match TRBD1. V lost 2 bases and J lost 3; bases outside the gene matches: 9. The CDR3 has 16 amino acids. The germline CDR1 and CDR2 sequences are PRHDT and FYEKMQ (reference sequence). In DNA form, the CDR3 reads TGTGCCAGCAGCTTATCGGGACAGCCAACCTACTATGGCTACACCTTC. Protein: CASSLSGQPTYYGYTF.

The genes are TRBV5-8 and TRBJ1-5; D perhaps matches TRBD1 (5 bases). The V end lost 1 base, the J end lost 1 base, and 9 bases lay between the germline ends. The CDR3 runs 15 residues. The germline CDR1 and CDR2 sequences are SGHTS and YDEGEE. The chain's CDR3 is CASSLTGGSNQPQHF. In DNA, the CDR3 is TGTGCCAGCAGCTTGACAGGTGGGAGCAATCAGCCCCAGCATTTT.